A single sample is the source of the 12 T cell receptor beta chains below, sequenced in a study of T cell responses to AZD1222 COVID-19 vaccine (dated by TCRdb to the early 2020s). Libraries were constructed by the immunoSEQ multiplex PCR assay. TCRdb retrieved this table from immuneACCESS and kept in-frame rearrangements only. Not all clones are present; in checked studies, unresolved V genes account for under half, and no reason is known for the remainder. This sample gives 110,000 or so clones in total; around 90% of them show up just once. The biggest ten clones account for around 3.8% of the sample. What this sample's time point label stands for: about 28 days (+/-7) after the second vaccine dose. The treatment or condition label here, explained by the study, means: meningococcal conjugate vaccine given as trial control. The material sequenced was peripheral blood, taken 28 days after the second dose of the MenACWY control vaccine. The receptors come from an adult who received the MenACWY meningococcal vaccine as a control.

This chain links TRBV12-3 or TRBV12-4 with TRBJ2-1; D possibly corresponds to TRBD2 (5 bases). V dropped 6 bases and J dropped 5 bases, with 11 bases sitting between them. The CDR3 extends over 13 amino acids. DNA for the CDR3: TGTGCCAGCAGCCTGAGGGTGAACAATGAGCAGTTCTTC. This gives the protein CASSLRVNNEQFF.

This chain connects TRBV12-5 to TRBJ2-2; D perhaps matches TRBD2 (6 bases). The CDR3 is made up of 17 amino acids. CDR1 and CDR2 from the germline V gene are LGHNT and FRNRAP. V was cut by 6 bases and J by 0 bases, with 17 bases left in between. CDR3 region: CASGPGTWGANTGELFF. CDR3 coding DNA: TGTGCTAGTGGACCGGGAACCTGGGGGGCGAACACCGGGGAGCTGTTTTTT.

This clone was detected a few times. The DNA of the CDR3 is TGTGCCAGCAGCCAAGATCGCCCGCTAGCGGGGAACACCGGGGAGCTGTTTTTT. Translation gives CASSQDRPLAGNTGELFF. The chain employs TRBV3-1 (or the pseudogene TRBV3-2) and TRBJ2-2; 8 bases agree with TRBD2. The CDR3 is made up of 18 amino acids. Looked up from germline, CDR1 is LGHDT and CDR2 is YNNKEL (reference sequence). V dropped 0 bases and J dropped 1; count of bases not matched to a gene: 7.

The V call is TRBV29-1, the J call TRBJ2-7; TRBD2 might be the D (6 bases). The CDR3 has 13 amino acids. Germline V gene data show CDR1 as SQVTM and CDR2 as ANQGSEA. The CDR3 reads CSGRSRGTYEQYF. The DNA of the CDR3 is TGCAGTGGGAGGTCAAGGGGCACCTACGAGCAGTACTTC.

This sequence joins TRBV3-1 (or the pseudogene TRBV3-2) and TRBJ2-1; D is possibly TRBD2 (6 bases). Trimming cost V 0 bases and J 3 bases, with 9 bases left between them. Germline lookup yields CDR1 LGHDT and CDR2 YNNKEL (reference sequence). The CDR3 is 15 amino acids. Written as DNA, the CDR3 is TGTGCCAGCAGCCAAGATGGGACTTACTACAATGAGCAGTTCTTC. Protein sequence: CASSQDGTYYNEQFF.

The rearrangement joins TRBV19 to TRBJ1-2; D is unclear. This CDR3 is built from 15 residues. V lost 5 bases and J 6 bases, leaving 19 bases between the germline ends. In germline, CDR1 is LNHDA, CDR2 SQIVND (reference sequence). CDR3 nucleotides: TGTGCCAGTAGTTCCCCAGTCGTCGGAAAGGATGGCTACACCTTC. Translation gives CASSSPVVGKDGYTF.

V gene TRBV2 combines with J gene TRBJ2-7, with D possibly being TRBD2 (5 bases). Trimming pared 6 bases from V and 0 bases from J, leaving 12 bases between. Germline CDR1 reads SNHLY; CDR2 reads FYNNEI. This CDR3 is built from 14 residues. CDR3 sequence: CASRMREPSYEQYF. Written as DNA, the CDR3 is TGTGCCAGCAGGATGAGGGAGCCCTCCTACGAGCAGTACTTC.

V and J are TRBV18 and TRBJ2-2, with D possibly matching TRBD2 (5 bases). V lost 8 bases to trimming and J lost 7 bases, with 11 bases between them. The germline V gene encodes CDR1 KGHSH and CDR2 LQKENI. The CDR3 is 12 residues long. Here the CDR3 reads CASTGLYGELFF. For the CDR3, the DNA is TGTGCCAGCACCGGACTGTACGGGGAGCTGTTTTTT. Looking up the rest from reference TRBV18 and TRBJ2-2 gives the full variable domain: NAGVMQNPRHLVRRRGQEARLRCSPMKGHSHVYWYRQLPEEGLKFMVYLQKENIIDESGMPKERFSAEFPKEGPSILRIQQVVRGDSAAYFCASTGLYGELFFGEGSRLTVL.

The chain recombines TRBV6-5 with TRBJ1-1; possible D gene TRBD1, 6 bases. Trimming left V 0 bases short and J 4 bases short, with 9 bases between. The CDR3 has 14 amino acids. Germline V gives CDR1 MNHEY, CDR2 SVGAGI. This CDR3 reads CASSYSGGTTEAFF. CDR3 in DNA: TGTGCCAGCAGTTACTCAGGGGGTACCACTGAAGCTTTCTTT.

This clone was seen a few times. V and J are TRBV11-2 and TRBJ1-2, with TRBD1 matching over 8 bases. The V gene end was trimmed by 5 bases and the J gene end by 8 bases; junction bases not matched to a gene: 10. The length of the CDR3 is 14 residues. Germline CDR1 is SGHAT and CDR2 is FQNNGV. The CDR3: CASSPIQGASGYTF. The CDR3, as DNA: TGTGCCAGCAGCCCGATTCAGGGGGCGTCCGGCTACACCTTC.

The chain couples TRBV19 to TRBJ1-4; D is possibly TRBD1 (6 bases). The germline CDR1 and CDR2 sequences are LNHDA and SQIVND (reference sequence). CDR3 length equals 17 residues. Trimming cost V 0 bases and J 3 bases, with 14 bases left between them. CDR3 amino acids: CASSIDLWGLSNEKLFF. The DNA of the CDR3 is TGTGCCAGTAGTATAGATCTCTGGGGGCTCTCTAATGAAAAACTGTTTTTT.

The chain joins TRBV5-1 to TRBJ1-1; no clear D gene. The V and J ends lost 4 bases and 12 bases respectively, with 16 bases between them. The CDR3 has 12 residues. Germline loops: CDR1 SGHRS, CDR2 YFSETQ. CDR3 in amino acids: CASSPGRTETFF. The CDR3 DNA is TGCGCCAGCAGCCCAGGACGTACAGAGACTTTCTTT.